The rows below give T cell receptor beta chains drawn from one sample of a study of blood T cell repertoires in COVID-19. Measured with immunoSEQ multiplex PCR; TCRdb has only the in-frame clones, and not every one. In the table there are just over 300,000 clones, 89% of which are singletons. Material for sequencing was peripheral blood. Receptors were obtained from a woman aged 25-40 years with COVID-19, enrolled during active disease. Each CDR3 is given with its conserved first and last residue. Fields, in order: J gene, V gene, CDR3 protein.

J: TRBJ1-4
V: TRBV18
CDR3: CASSPLPGGANEKLFF

J: TRBJ1-1
V: TRBV2
CDR3: CASSEQGETEAFF

J: TRBJ2-1
V: TRBV2
CDR3: CASSWDRGYEQFF

J: TRBJ2-7
V: TRBV18
CDR3: CASSPPGPTNEQYF

J: TRBJ1-2
V: TRBV18
CDR3: CASSPGGTGRSPNYGYTF

J: TRBJ1-4
V: TRBV28
CDR3: CASRSHSGGWKGKLFF

J: TRBJ1-4
V: TRBV2
CDR3: CASSEATGGAGDEKLFF

J: TRBJ1-4
V: TRBV6-5
CDR3: CASSYSSGAGYEKLFF

J: TRBJ2-1
V: TRBV5-1
CDR3: CASSSGQGADEQFF

J: TRBJ2-5
V: TRBV5-4
CDR3: CASSSVAGTQYF

J: TRBJ2-4
V: TRBV25-1
CDR3: CASSGQGKIAIQYF

J: TRBJ2-1
V: TRBV6-5
CDR3: CASSYSFSNEQFF

J: TRBJ2-2
V: TRBV7-9
CDR3: CASSLAQLAVNTGELFF